This TCR beta chain was found in a study of cytomegalovirus exposure and HLA in healthy donors. PCR primers comprised 60 Vbeta and 13 Jbeta primers. Repertoires were generated with immunoSEQ multiplex PCR, while TCRdb's copy carries only in-frame clones and drops some. The sample consists of under 200,000 clones, more than 80% of them appearing once. Sequencing was done on a sample of PBMCs. The source is a woman aged 45-60 years in good health and CMV-seropositive.

This chain's CDR3 is CASSYSGGPSTEAFF. The CDR3 coding sequence is TGTGCCAGCAGTTACTCAGGGGGTCCAAGTACTGAAGCTTTCTTT. The chain uses TRBV6-6 and TRBJ1-1, with D perhaps TRBD1 (6 bases). Deletions cut 0 bases from V and 5 bases from J, with 13 bases between. There are 15 residues in the CDR3. From germline, CDR1 is MNHNY and CDR2 SVGAGI (reference sequence).